The 30 T cell receptor beta chains listed next were all sequenced from one sample in a study of shared clonotypes between healthy human individuals. Method: immunoSEQ multiplex PCR; TCRdb's copy keeps in-frame clones and lacks some. The table shows roughly 2.5 million clones, with just over 90% occurring only once. Sequenced sample: naive CD4+ T cells sorted from blood. Stated subset: CD45RA+ positively selected. These receptors all come from a man between 18 and 35 years old in good health.

V and J are TRBV28 and TRBJ2-5; D might be TRBD1 (5 bases). This CDR3 has 13 amino acids. Trimming took off 10 bases at V and 4 bases at J, with 16 bases between the two ends. The germline V gene encodes CDR1 MDHEN and CDR2 SYDVKM. This CDR3 is CAINTGFLETQYF. The CDR3 nucleotides read TGTGCCATTAATACAGGCTTCTTAGAGACCCAGTACTTC.

This rearrangement joins TRBV27 to TRBJ1-2; D unclear. CDR1 MNHEY and CDR2 SMNVEV come from the germline V gene (reference sequence). This CDR3 spans 14 amino acids. V lost 0 bases to trimming and J lost 2 bases, with 7 bases between them. This chain's CDR3 is CASSLSMGNYGYTF. The CDR3 coding sequence is TGTGCCAGCAGTTTATCGATGGGGAACTATGGCTACACCTTC.

This clone occurred once. The genes are TRBV6-7 and TRBJ2-7; D is perhaps TRBD1 (5 bases). TRBV6-7 is an ORF; its function is uncertain. The CDR3 is 21 residues long. Trimming took off 2 bases at V and 1 base at J, with 30 bases between the two ends. Written as DNA, the CDR3 is TGTGCCAGCAGTTACACCGCCCCCGGAAGGAAAGTGCCAGGGCTTTCCTACGAGCAGTACTTC. This encodes CASSYTAPGRKVPGLSYEQYF.

This chain links TRBV28 with TRBJ2-2, with D maybe TRBD2 (5 bases). Germline V lookup: CDR1 MDHEN, CDR2 SYDVKM. CDR3 size: 16 residues. Trimming cost V 3 bases and J 5 bases, with 16 bases left between them. CDR3: CASSLSRGGGTGELFF. In DNA form, the CDR3 reads TGTGCCAGCAGTTTGTCTCGAGGTGGAGGAACCGGGGAGCTGTTTTTT.

The V and J genes are TRBV6-5 and TRBJ2-7; TRBD1 agrees at 8 bases. The ends lost 0 bases at V and 6 bases at J; junction bases unmatched: 10. Germline CDR1 MNHEY, CDR2 SVGAGI. The length of the CDR3 is 16 residues. The CDR3 DNA reads as TGTGCCAGCAGTTACTCCTACAGGGGGGTCCGACCCGAGCAGTACTTC. As protein: CASSYSYRGVRPEQYF.

In its sample, this clone was seen once. The chain links TRBV27 to TRBJ2-1; D is perhaps TRBD2 (5 bases). Trimming pared 2 bases from V and 7 bases from J, leaving 15 bases between. Germline V gene data show CDR1 as MNHEY and CDR2 as SMNVEV (reference sequence). This CDR3 region has 15 residues. The chain's CDR3 is CASSLRAVTGNEQFF. CDR3 sequence (DNA): TGTGCCAGCAGTTTACGCGCCGTTACGGGGAATGAGCAGTTCTTC.

The V and J genes are TRBV6-6 and TRBJ1-5; possibly TRBD1 for D (5 bases). This CDR3 contains 13 residues. V was trimmed by 2 bases and J by 5 bases, leaving 7 bases between them. Germline CDR1 reads MNHNY; CDR2 reads SVGAGI (reference sequence). In DNA, the CDR3 is TGTGCCAGCAGTTACCCCAGGGATCAGCCCCAGCATTTT. Translating gives CASSYPRDQPQHF.

The chain employs TRBV5-1 and TRBJ1-6; possible D gene TRBD1, 5 bases. V was cut by 5 bases and J by 8 bases, with 11 bases left in between. Germline assignment: CDR1 SGHRS and CDR2 YFSETQ. The CDR3 is 13 amino acids. CDR3 residues: CASSFTGDSPLHF. CDR3 DNA: TGCGCCAGCAGTTTCACGGGGGATTCACCCCTCCACTTT.

The chain is built from TRBV27 and TRBJ2-5, with TRBD1 matching over 7 bases. This CDR3 contains 15 residues. Germline V lookup: CDR1 MNHEY, CDR2 SMNVEV (reference sequence). V lost 8 bases and J lost 2; bases outside the gene matches: 11. CDR3 coding DNA: TGTGCCAGCGCGACCGTGAGCAGGGGGCAAGAGACCCAGTACTTC. Translated: CASATVSRGQETQYF.

CDR3 nucleotide sequence: TGTGCCAGTAGTACAGCGGCGCTACCCTCTGGAAACACCATATATTTT. Protein product: CASSTAALPSGNTIYF. The V call is TRBV19, the J call TRBJ1-3; D gene ambiguous. The ends were cut back, 4 bases at V and 0 bases at J, with 13 bases in the middle. Germline V lookup: CDR1 LNHDA, CDR2 SQIVND (reference sequence). CDR3 length: 16 amino acids.

The chain couples TRBV6-5 to TRBJ1-1, with D possibly matching TRBD1 (6 bases). The germline V and J ends were trimmed by 7 bases and 4 bases, with 10 bases remaining between them. CDR1 and CDR2 from the germline V gene are MNHEY and SVGAGI. The CDR3 totals 12 residues. The CDR3 region is CASNKQGTEAFF. The CDR3 DNA reads as TGTGCCAGCAACAAACAGGGCACTGAAGCTTTCTTT.

This clone appeared a single time. The V gene is TRBV6-1, the J gene TRBJ2-1; TRBD2 agrees at 9 bases. The CDR3 is 15 amino acids. Trimming at V came to 6 bases and at J to 6 bases, leaving 9 bases not matched to a gene. CDR1 is MNHNS, CDR2 SASEGT, per germline. The CDR3 reads CASRAGTAGGNEQFF. As DNA, the CDR3 is TGTGCCAGCAGGGCCGGGACAGCGGGGGGCAATGAGCAGTTCTTC.

As regards this clone: The same CDR3 can be traced to other DNA sequences in this sample. V is TRBV28 and J is TRBJ2-7; 13 bases are a match to TRBD2. Germline lookup yields CDR1 MDHEN and CDR2 SYDVKM. The V and J ends lost 6 bases and 2 bases, in that order; junction bases with no gene match: 4. The CDR3 spans 15 residues. The CDR3 region has the DNA TGTGCCAGCAGCTCCGGGACTAGCGGGGCCTACGAGCAGTACTTC. As protein: CASSSGTSGAYEQYF.

This CDR3 is CASSFPRQGASNTGELFF. The DNA of the CDR3 is TGTGCCAGCAGCTTCCCTAGACAGGGGGCCTCGAACACCGGGGAGCTGTTTTTT. V and J are TRBV11-1 and TRBJ2-2; TRBD1 matches 10 bases. The CDR3 consists of 18 residues. Germline CDR1 and CDR2: SGHAT and FQDESV (reference sequence). Germline trimming cut 3 bases from V and 0 bases from J; bases unmatched to any gene: 7.

This chain joins TRBV6-5 and TRBJ1-4; D perhaps matches TRBD1 (6 bases). CDR1 and CDR2 (germline): MNHEY, SVGAGI. The ends were cut back, 6 bases at V and 8 bases at J, with 16 bases in the middle. The CDR3 contains 14 residues. The CDR3 DNA reads TGTGCCAGCAGCAACAGGGCGTTAGAGGAAAAACTGTTTTTT. Its translation is CASSNRALEEKLFF.

This chain uses TRBV4-1 with TRBJ2-1; the match to TRBD2 covers 13 bases. V was clipped by 1 base and J by 5 bases; unmatched bases: 5. The V gene's germline CDR1 is MGHRA and CDR2 YSYEKL. There are 17 residues in the CDR3. The CDR3 coding sequence is TGCGCCAGCAGCCAAGGTCTTGGACTAGCGGGAGACAATGAGCAGTTCTTC. Translated: CASSQGLGLAGDNEQFF.

This chain joins TRBV25-1 and TRBJ2-2; 7 bases line up with TRBD1. CDR1 MGHDK and CDR2 SYGVNS come from the germline V gene. V dropped 2 bases and J dropped 3; count of bases not matched to a gene: 6. The CDR3 has 16 residues. CDR3 nucleotide sequence: TGTGCCAGCAGTGAAGCGGACAGGAGATACACCGGGGAGCTGTTTTTT. Residues: CASSEADRRYTGELFF.

The gene calls are TRBV21-1 and TRBJ2-1; the table's D gene call, TRBD2, was not cross checked with the DNA. TRBV21-1 is marked as a pseudogene. The CDR3 spans 14 residues. The CDR3 coding sequence is TGTGCCAGCAGCCCCCCGGCGGGAGGCAATGAGCAGTTCTTC. Protein sequence: CASSPPAGGNEQFF.

This clone came up once. The V call is TRBV9, the J call TRBJ2-2; D ambiguous. Per the germline V gene, CDR1 is SGDLS and CDR2 is YYNGEE. V was cut by 0 bases and J by 0 bases, with 9 bases left in between. The CDR3 runs 16 residues. The CDR3 DNA reads as TGTGCCAGCAGCGTAGCTTGGGTCTCGAACACCGGGGAGCTGTTTTTT. This encodes CASSVAWVSNTGELFF.

The chain recombines TRBV5-1 with TRBJ2-1; TRBD2 aligns across 11 bases. The germline V gene has CDR1 SGHRS and CDR2 YFSETQ. This CDR3 has 16 amino acids. V was clipped by 2 bases and J by 9 bases; unmatched bases: 10. The CDR3 region is CASSFGLLAGVAEQFF. CDR3 DNA sequence: TGCGCCAGCAGCTTCGGTTTACTAGCGGGAGTGGCTGAGCAGTTCTTC.

The chain joins TRBV6-6 to TRBJ1-1, with 9 positions matching TRBD1. Germline loops: CDR1 MNHNY, CDR2 SVGAGI (reference sequence). Germline trimming cut 8 bases from V and 5 bases from J; bases unmatched to any gene: 12. The CDR3 contains 15 residues. CDR3 nucleotide sequence: TGTGCCAGCCATAAGGGGACAGGGTTGGAGACTGAAGCTTTCTTT. Its protein is CASHKGTGLETEAFF.

In the case of this clone: This sample also contains other DNA sequences that code for the same CDR3. V gene TRBV5-1 combines with J gene TRBJ1-6; tentative D call: TRBD1 (5 bases). The germline V and J ends were trimmed by 4 bases and 9 bases, with 11 bases remaining between them. Germline CDR1 reads SGHRS; CDR2 reads YFSETQ. This CDR3 contains 13 residues. This CDR3 is CASSLGEGSPLHF. In nucleotides, the CDR3 is TGCGCCAGCAGCCTGGGGGAGGGTTCACCCCTCCACTTT.

The chain combines TRBV6-5 with TRBJ1-1, with D perhaps matching TRBD1 (6 bases). The V gene lost 2 bases and the J gene lost 4 bases, with 17 bases spanning the gap. The CDR3 has 16 residues. Per germline, CDR1 MNHEY and CDR2 SVGAGI. The CDR3 DNA is TGTGCCAGCAGTTACATCTGGGGGCAAGCTGCCACTGAAGCTTTCTTT. It translates to CASSYIWGQAATEAFF.

The count of this clone is one. The V call is TRBV5-1, the J call TRBJ1-6; D call uncertain. The CDR3 is 15 amino acids. V was pared by 0 bases and J by 9 bases, with 13 bases between. Germline CDR1 is SGHRS and CDR2 is YFSETQ. CDR3 nucleotide sequence: TGCGCCAGCAGCTTGGCCGGTGGGTGGGGTTCACCCCTCCACTTT. Protein: CASSLAGGWGSPLHF.

The rearrangement uses TRBV28 and TRBJ1-6; 7 bases are a match to TRBD1. V trimming: 6 bases; J trimming: 5 bases; junction bases outside the gene matches: 7. The germline gives CDR1 MDHEN, CDR2 SYDVKM. The CDR3 runs 15 residues. CDR3 sequence: CASRPPDRDNSPLHF. In DNA form, the CDR3 reads TGTGCCAGCAGACCGCCCGACAGGGATAATTCACCCCTCCACTTT.

The chain combines TRBV27 with TRBJ2-5, with D perhaps TRBD2 (6 bases). Trimming shortened V by 11 bases and J by 4 bases, and 14 bases separated the two germline ends. This CDR3 spans 12 amino acids. Germline lookup yields CDR1 MNHEY and CDR2 SMNVEV (reference sequence). The CDR3 coding sequence is TGTGCCGGAACGACTAGTGGAGAGACCCAGTACTTC. Translating gives CAGTTSGETQYF.

V usage is TRBV4-1 and J usage is TRBJ1-6; D gene uncertain. CDR3 length: 17 amino acids. Per the germline V gene, CDR1 is MGHRA and CDR2 is YSYEKL. V was trimmed by 0 bases and J by 8 bases, leaving 17 bases between them. CDR3 nucleotides: TGCGCCAGCAGCCAAGATCGAATAGCGAGGTATGATTCACCCCTCCACTTT. Its translation is CASSQDRIARYDSPLHF.

The chain links TRBV5-8 to TRBJ1-1; 7 bases agree with TRBD1. Germline CDR1 is SGHTS and CDR2 is YDEGEE. J gave up 0 bases and V 2 bases, and 4 bases lay outside the gene matches. CDR3 length equals 15 residues. The chain's CDR3 is CASSFPDRLNTEAFF. The CDR3 DNA sequence: TGTGCCAGCAGCTTTCCGGACAGGTTGAACACTGAAGCTTTCTTT.

The V gene is TRBV5-6, the J gene TRBJ1-2, with D possibly matching TRBD1 (6 bases). Germline loops: CDR1 SGHDT, CDR2 YYEEEE. Trimming took off 2 bases at V and 0 bases at J, with 11 bases between the two ends. This CDR3 region has 15 residues. The CDR3 DNA reads as TGTGCCAGCAGCTTCTCAGGGGCCCCTAACTATGGCTACACCTTC. Translated, it gives CASSFSGAPNYGYTF. Combining the CDR3 with reference TRBV5-6 and TRBJ1-2 gives the whole variable domain DAGVTQSPTHLIKTRGQQVTLRCSPKSGHDTVSWYQQALGQGPQFIFQYYEEEERQRGNFPDRFSGHQFPNYSSELNVNALLLGDSALYLCASSFSGAPNYGYTFGSGTRLTVV.

V and J are TRBV5-4 and TRBJ1-6; D not resolved. This CDR3 has 16 residues. Germline CDR1 reads SGHNT; CDR2 reads YYREEE (reference sequence). Deletions cut 1 base from V and 5 bases from J, with 13 bases between. DNA of the CDR3: TGTGCCAGCAGCTTGTTGGCGGGATCCCATAATTCACCCCTCCACTTT. This encodes CASSLLAGSHNSPLHF.